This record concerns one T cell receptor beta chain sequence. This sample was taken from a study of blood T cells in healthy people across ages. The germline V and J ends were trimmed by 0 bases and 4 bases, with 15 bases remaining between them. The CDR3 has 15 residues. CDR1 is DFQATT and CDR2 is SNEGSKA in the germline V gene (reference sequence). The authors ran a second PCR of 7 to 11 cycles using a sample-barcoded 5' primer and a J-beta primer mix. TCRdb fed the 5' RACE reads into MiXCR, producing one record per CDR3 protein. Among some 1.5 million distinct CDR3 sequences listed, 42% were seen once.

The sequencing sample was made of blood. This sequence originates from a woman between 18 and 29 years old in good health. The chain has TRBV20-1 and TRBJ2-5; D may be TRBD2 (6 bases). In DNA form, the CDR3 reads TGCAGTGCTAGAGACCCCGCGGGTAGCGGAGAGACCCAGTACTTC. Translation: CSARDPAGSGETQYF.